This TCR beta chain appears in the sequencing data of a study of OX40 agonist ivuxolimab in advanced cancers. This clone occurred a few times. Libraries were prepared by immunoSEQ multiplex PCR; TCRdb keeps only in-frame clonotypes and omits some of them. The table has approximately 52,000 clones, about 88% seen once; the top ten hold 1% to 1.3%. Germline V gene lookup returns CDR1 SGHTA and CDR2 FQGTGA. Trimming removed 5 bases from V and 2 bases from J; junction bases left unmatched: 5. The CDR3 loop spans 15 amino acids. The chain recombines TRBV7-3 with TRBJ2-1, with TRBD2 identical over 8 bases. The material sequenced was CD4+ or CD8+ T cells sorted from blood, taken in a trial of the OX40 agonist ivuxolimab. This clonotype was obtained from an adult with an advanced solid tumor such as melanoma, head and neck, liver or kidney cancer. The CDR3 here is CASSRAGAPYNEQFF. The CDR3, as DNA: TGTGCCAGCAGCCGAGCGGGAGCCCCCTACAATGAGCAGTTCTTC.